The rows below give T cell receptor beta chains drawn from one sample of a study of shared clonotypes between healthy human individuals. Generated by immunoSEQ multiplex PCR, the TCRdb table keeps only in-frame clones and is missing some. The data show over a million clones, 96% seen once. Material: naive CD4+ T cells sorted from blood. The origin of the receptors is a man between 25 and 39 years old in good health. CDR3s include the opening cysteine and the closing phenylalanine or tryptophan. Fields, in order: J gene, V gene, D gene, CDR3 DNA, CDR3 protein. A D gene is named only where the DNA matches it firmly.

TRBJ2-1,TRBV18,NA,TGTGCCAGCTCACCAACTTTGGGTGAGCAGTTCTTC,CASSPTLGEQFF
TRBJ2-4,TRBV28,TRBD2,TGTGCCAGCAGCGTGTTAGGGAGGACTAGCGGGGGAGCCTCATTAGCCAAAAACATTCAGTACTTC,CASSVLGRTSGGASLAKNIQYF
TRBJ2-3,TRBV5-4,NA,TGTGCCAGCAGCTCCGACCTTCTCACAGATACGCAGTATTTT,CASSSDLLTDTQYF
TRBJ2-1,TRBV6-5,TRBD1,TGTGCCAGCAGTTCATCGACAGGGCGCAATGAGCAGTTCTTC,CASSSSTGRNEQFF
TRBJ2-7,TRBV28,TRBD1,TGTGCCAGCAGACCTGGGACAGCCTACGAGCAGTACTTC,CASRPGTAYEQYF
TRBJ2-7,TRBV7-6,TRBD1,TGTGCCAGCAGCTTAGGCCGGGGTTCCGGGACAGTGGTAAACGAGCAGTACTTC,CASSLGRGSGTVVNEQYF
TRBJ1-2,TRBV28,NA,TGTGCCAGCAGTTTGGGAGACCGGGGCTACACCTTC,CASSLGDRGYTF
TRBJ2-5,TRBV29-1,NA,TGCAGCGTTGTATGGTCAGACCAAGAGACCCAGTACTTC,CSVVWSDQETQYF
TRBJ1-5,TRBV6-4,NA,TGTGCCAGCAGTGACTCTAAACGGAGCAATAGCAATCAGCCCCAGCATTTT,CASSDSKRSNSNQPQHF
TRBJ2-7,TRBV5-4,NA,TGTGCCAGCAGCTTCCGTGAAAGGGACGGAATCTACGAGCAGTACTTC,CASSFRERDGIYEQYF
TRBJ2-7,TRBV27,TRBD2,TGTGCCAGCAGTTCAGCGGGGGCAGGGGATATCGACGAGCAGTACTTC,CASSSAGAGDIDEQYF
TRBJ2-3,TRBV6-5,NA,TGTGCCAGCAGTTACTTAGGGGGAGTTACAGATACGCAGTATTTT,CASSYLGGVTDTQYF